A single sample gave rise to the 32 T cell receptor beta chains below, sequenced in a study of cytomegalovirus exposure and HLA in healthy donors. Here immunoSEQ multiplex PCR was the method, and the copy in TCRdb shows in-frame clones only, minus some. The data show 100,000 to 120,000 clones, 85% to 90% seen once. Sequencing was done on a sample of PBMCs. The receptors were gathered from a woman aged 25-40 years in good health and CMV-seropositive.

In DNA, the CDR3 is TGTGCCAGCAGCTTAGTAGCATCAGATACGCAGTATTTT. The encoded protein is CASSLVASDTQYF. The chain recombines TRBV7-6 with TRBJ2-3; D gene uncertain. V lost 1 base to trimming and J lost 4 bases, with 6 bases between them. Germline CDR1 and CDR2: SGHVS and FNYEAQ. The CDR3 is 13 residues long. Variable domain in full (rest from reference TRBV7-6 and TRBJ2-3): GAGVSQSPRYKVTKRGQDVALRCDPISGHVSLYWYRQALGQGPEFLTYFNYEAQQDKSGLPNDRFSAERPEGSISTLTIQRTEQRDSAMYRCASSLVASDTQYFGPGTRLTVL.

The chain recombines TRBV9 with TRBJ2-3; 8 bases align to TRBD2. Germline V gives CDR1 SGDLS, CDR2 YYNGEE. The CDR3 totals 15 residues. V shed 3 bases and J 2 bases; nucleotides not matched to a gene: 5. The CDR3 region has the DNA TGTGCCAGCAGCGAGTCTAGCGGGCCCACAGATACGCAGTATTTT. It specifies CASSESSGPTDTQYF.

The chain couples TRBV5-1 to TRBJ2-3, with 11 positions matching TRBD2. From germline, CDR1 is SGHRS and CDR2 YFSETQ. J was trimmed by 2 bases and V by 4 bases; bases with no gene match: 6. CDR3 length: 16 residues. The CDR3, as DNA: TGCGCCAGCAGCAGACCGGGACTAGCGGACACAGATACGCAGTATTTT. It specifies CASSRPGLADTDTQYF.

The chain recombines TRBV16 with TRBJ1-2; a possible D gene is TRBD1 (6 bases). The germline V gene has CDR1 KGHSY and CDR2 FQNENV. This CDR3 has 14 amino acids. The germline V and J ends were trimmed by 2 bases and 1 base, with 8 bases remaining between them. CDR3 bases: TGTGCCAGCAGCCAAGGGACACATAACTATGGCTACACCTTC. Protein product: CASSQGTHNYGYTF.

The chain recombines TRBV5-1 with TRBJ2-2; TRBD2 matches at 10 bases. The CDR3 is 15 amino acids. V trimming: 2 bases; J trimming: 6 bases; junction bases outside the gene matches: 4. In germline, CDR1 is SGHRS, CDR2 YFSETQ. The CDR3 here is CASSFLAGEAGELFF. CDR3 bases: TGCGCCAGCAGCTTCCTAGCGGGAGAGGCCGGGGAGCTGTTTTTT.

In nucleotides, the CDR3 is TGTGCCTGGAGGTCGGTAGCGGGGTGGGATGGGCAGTATTTT. This codes for CAWRSVAGWDGQYF. The chain couples TRBV30 to TRBJ2-3; 8 bases agree with TRBD2. With V trimmed by 3 bases and J by 11 bases, 13 bases remained unmatched. Germline CDR1 GTSNPN, CDR2 SVGIG (reference sequence). The CDR3 consists of 14 residues.

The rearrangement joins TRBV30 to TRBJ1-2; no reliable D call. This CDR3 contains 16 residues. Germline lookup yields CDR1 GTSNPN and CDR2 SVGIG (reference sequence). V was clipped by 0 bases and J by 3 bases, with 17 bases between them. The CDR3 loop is CAWSVRLRDPHYGYTF. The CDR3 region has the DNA TGTGCCTGGAGTGTACGTCTGAGGGATCCACACTATGGCTACACCTTC.

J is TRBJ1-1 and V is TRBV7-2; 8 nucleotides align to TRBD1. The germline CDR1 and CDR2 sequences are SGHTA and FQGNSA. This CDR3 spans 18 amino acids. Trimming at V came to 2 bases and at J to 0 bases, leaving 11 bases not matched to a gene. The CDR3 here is CASSLLTDRVWMNTEAFF. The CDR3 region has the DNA TGTGCCAGCAGCTTATTAACGGACAGGGTTTGGATGAACACTGAAGCTTTCTTT.

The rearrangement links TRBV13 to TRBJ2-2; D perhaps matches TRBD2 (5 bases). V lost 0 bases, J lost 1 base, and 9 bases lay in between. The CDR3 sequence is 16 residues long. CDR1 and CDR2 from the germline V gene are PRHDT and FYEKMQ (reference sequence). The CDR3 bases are TGTGCCAGCAGCTTAGGCCTCGGAGGGAACACCGGGGAGCTGTTTTTT. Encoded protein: CASSLGLGGNTGELFF.

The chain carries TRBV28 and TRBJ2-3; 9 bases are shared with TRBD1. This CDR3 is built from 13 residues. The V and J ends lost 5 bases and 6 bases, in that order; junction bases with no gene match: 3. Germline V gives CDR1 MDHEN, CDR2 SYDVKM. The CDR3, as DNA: TGTGCCAGCAGTGGGACAGGGCTGGATACGCAGTATTTT. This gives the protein CASSGTGLDTQYF.

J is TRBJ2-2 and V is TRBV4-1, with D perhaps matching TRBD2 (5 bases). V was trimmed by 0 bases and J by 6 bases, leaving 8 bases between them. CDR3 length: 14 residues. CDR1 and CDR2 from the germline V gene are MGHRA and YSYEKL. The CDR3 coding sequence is TGCGCCAGCAGCCAAGATCGAGCGGCCGGGGAGCTGTTTTTT. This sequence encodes CASSQDRAAGELFF.

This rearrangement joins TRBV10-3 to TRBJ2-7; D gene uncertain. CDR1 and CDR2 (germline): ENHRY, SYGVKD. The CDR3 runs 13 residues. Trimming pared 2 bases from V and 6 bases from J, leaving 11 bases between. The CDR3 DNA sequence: TGTGCCATCAGTGAGGCTCAGGCCAGCGAGCAGTACTTC. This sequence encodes CAISEAQASEQYF.

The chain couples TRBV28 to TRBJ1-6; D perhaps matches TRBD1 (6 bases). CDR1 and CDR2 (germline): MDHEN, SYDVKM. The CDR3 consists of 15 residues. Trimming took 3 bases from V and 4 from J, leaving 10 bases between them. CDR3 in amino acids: CASSFVDSYNSPLHF. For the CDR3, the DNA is TGTGCCAGCAGTTTCGTGGACAGTTATAATTCACCCCTCCACTTT.

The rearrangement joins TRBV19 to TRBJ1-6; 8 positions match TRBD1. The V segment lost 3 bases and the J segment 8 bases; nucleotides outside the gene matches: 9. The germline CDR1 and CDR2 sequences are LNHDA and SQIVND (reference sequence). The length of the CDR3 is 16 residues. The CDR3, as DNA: TGTGCCAGTAGTATTAGGGGCCAGGGGGCCCATTCACCCCTCCACTTT. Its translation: CASSIRGQGAHSPLHF.

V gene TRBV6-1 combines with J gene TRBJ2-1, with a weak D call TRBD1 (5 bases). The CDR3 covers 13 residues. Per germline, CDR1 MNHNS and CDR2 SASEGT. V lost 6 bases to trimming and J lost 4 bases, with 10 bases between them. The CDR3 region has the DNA TGTGCCAGCAGGAGGACACAATACAATGAGCAGTTCTTC. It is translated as CASRRTQYNEQFF.

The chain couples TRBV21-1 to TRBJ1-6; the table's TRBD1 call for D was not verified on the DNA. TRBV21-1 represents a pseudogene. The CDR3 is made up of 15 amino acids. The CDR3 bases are TGTGCCAGCAGCACCCAGGGGTGGCATAATTCACCCCTCCACTTT. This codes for CASSTQGWHNSPLHF.

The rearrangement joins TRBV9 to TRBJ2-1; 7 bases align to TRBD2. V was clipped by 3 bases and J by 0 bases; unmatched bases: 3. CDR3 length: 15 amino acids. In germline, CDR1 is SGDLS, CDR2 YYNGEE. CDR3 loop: CASSAGGSSYNEQFF. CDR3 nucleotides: TGTGCCAGCAGCGCCGGGGGGAGCTCCTACAATGAGCAGTTCTTC.

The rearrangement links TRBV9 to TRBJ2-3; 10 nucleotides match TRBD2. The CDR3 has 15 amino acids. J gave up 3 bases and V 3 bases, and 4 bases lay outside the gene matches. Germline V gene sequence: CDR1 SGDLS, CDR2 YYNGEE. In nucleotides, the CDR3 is TGTGCCAGCAGCGCTAGCGGGAGTTCGACAGATACGCAGTATTTT. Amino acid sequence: CASSASGSSTDTQYF.

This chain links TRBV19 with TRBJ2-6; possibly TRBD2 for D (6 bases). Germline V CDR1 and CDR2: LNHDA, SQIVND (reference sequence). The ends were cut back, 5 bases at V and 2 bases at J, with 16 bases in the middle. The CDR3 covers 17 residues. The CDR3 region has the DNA TGTGCCAGTAGTTCCCAAGGAGGGGTAGCTGGGGCCAACGTCCTGACTTTC. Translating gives CASSSQGGVAGANVLTF.

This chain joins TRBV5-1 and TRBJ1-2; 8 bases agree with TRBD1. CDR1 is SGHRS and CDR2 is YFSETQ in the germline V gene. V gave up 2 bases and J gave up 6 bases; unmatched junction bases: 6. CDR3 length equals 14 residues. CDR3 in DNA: TGCGCCAGCAGCTTCCAGGACAGGGTCAATGGCTACACCTTC. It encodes CASSFQDRVNGYTF.

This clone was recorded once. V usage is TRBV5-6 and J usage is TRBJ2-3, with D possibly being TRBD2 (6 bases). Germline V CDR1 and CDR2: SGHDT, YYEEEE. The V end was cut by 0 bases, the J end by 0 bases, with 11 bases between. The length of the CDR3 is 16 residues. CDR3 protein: CASSLVGGASTDTQYF. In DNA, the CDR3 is TGTGCCAGCAGCTTGGTCGGCGGGGCGAGCACAGATACGCAGTATTTT.

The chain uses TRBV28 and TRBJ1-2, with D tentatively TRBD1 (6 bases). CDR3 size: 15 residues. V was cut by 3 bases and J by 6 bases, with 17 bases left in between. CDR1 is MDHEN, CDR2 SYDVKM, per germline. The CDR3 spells CASSFPRDRPHGYTF. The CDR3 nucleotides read TGTGCCAGCAGTTTCCCCCGCGACAGGCCCCATGGCTACACCTTC.

The DNA of the CDR3 is TGTGCCAGTTCGAAAGGGGCGTCCTACAATGAGCAGTTCTTC. This sequence encodes CASSKGASYNEQFF. This chain uses TRBV6-1 with TRBJ2-1, with a tentative D call TRBD1 (5 bases). The CDR3 extends over 14 amino acids. Per germline, CDR1 MNHNS and CDR2 SASEGT. V was trimmed by 9 bases and J by 1 base, leaving 13 bases between them.

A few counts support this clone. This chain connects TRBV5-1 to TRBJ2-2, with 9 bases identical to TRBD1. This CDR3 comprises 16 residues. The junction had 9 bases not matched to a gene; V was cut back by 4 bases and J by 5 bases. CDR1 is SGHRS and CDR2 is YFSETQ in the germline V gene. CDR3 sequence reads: CASSIQGAMRTGELFF. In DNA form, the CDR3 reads TGCGCCAGCAGCATACAGGGGGCTATGAGGACCGGGGAGCTGTTTTTT.

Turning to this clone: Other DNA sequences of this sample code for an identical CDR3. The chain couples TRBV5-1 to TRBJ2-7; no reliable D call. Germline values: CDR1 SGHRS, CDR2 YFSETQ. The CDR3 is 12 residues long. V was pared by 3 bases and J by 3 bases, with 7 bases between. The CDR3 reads CASSSTGYEQYF. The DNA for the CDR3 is TGCGCCAGCAGCTCCACGGGCTACGAGCAGTACTTC.

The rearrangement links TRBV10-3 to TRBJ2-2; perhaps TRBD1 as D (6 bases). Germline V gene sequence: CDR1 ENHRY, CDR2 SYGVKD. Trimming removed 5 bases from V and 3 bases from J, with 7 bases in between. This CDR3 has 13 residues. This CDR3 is CAISRTDTGELFF. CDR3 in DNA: TGTGCCATCAGTCGGACAGACACCGGGGAGCTGTTTTTT.

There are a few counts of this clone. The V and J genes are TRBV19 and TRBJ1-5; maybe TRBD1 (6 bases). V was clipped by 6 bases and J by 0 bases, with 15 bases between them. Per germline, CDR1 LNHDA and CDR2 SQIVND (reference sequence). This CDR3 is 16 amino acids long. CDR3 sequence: CASRTRDKYSNQPQHF. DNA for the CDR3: TGTGCCAGTAGGACCCGGGACAAATATAGCAATCAGCCCCAGCATTTT.

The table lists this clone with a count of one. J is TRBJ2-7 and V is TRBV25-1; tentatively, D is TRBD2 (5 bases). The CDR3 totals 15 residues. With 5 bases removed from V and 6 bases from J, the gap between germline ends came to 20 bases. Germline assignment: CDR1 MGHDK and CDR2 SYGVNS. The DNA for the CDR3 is TGTGCCAGCAGTCTAGTGTCCCTAAGCCGGGGCGAGCAGTACTTC. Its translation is CASSLVSLSRGEQYF.

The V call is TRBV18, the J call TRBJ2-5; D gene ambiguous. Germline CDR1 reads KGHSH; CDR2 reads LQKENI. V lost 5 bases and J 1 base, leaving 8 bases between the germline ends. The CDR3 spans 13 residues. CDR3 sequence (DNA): TGTGCCAGCTCAACCTCCAGCCAAGAGACCCAGTACTTC. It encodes CASSTSSQETQYF.

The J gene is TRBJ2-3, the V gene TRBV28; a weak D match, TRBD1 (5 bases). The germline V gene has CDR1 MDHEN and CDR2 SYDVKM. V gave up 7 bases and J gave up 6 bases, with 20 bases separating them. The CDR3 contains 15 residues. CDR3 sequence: CASIPWGRVSDTQYF. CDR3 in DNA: TGTGCCAGCATCCCCTGGGGCAGGGTGTCGGATACGCAGTATTTT.

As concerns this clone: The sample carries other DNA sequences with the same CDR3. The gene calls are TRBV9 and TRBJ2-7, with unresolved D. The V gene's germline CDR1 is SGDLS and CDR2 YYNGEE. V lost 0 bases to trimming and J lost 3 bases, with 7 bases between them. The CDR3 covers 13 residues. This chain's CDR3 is CASSVGGNYEQYF. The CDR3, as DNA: TGTGCCAGCAGCGTAGGAGGAAACTACGAGCAGTACTTC.

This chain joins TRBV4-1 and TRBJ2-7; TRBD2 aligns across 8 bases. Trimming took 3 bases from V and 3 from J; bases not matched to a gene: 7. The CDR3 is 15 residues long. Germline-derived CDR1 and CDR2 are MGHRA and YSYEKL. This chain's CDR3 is CASSQKAGDIYEQYF. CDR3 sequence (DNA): TGCGCCAGCAGCCAGAAAGCGGGAGATATCTACGAGCAGTACTTC.